One and the same sample provided the 11 T cell receptor beta chains below, sequenced in a study of cytomegalovirus exposure and HLA in healthy donors. The PCR was carried out with 60 Vbeta primers and 13 Jbeta primers. Sequenced by immunoSEQ multiplex PCR; TCRdb stores in-frame clones only, minus some. This sample carries 140,000 to 150,000 clones, approximately 80% of them seen once, and the ten largest clones take 3.5% to 5.5%. Sequenced input: PBMCs. These TCRs come from a woman in her 40s in good health and CMV-seropositive.

V gene TRBV18 combines with J gene TRBJ2-5, with D possibly TRBD2 on 5 matching bases. CDR1 and CDR2 (germline): KGHSH, LQKENI. The CDR3 contains 13 residues. The germline V and J ends were trimmed by 2 bases and 5 bases, with 9 bases remaining between them. The chain's CDR3 is CASSPASRETQYF. The CDR3 coding sequence is TGTGCCAGCTCACCAGCTAGCAGGGAGACCCAGTACTTC.

The rearrangement links TRBV10-3 to TRBJ2-2, with D perhaps TRBD2 (6 bases). The CDR3 length is 18 residues. Germline values: CDR1 ENHRY, CDR2 SYGVKD. V shed 6 bases and J shed 1 base, with 21 bases lying between them. The CDR3 here is CAISHNKRRDWNTGELFF. In DNA form, the CDR3 reads TGTGCCATCAGCCATAATAAAAGAAGGGACTGGAACACCGGGGAGCTGTTTTTT.

V usage is TRBV7-9 and J usage is TRBJ1-3, with D uncertain. The CDR3 contains 17 residues. The V end lost 5 bases, the J end lost 0 bases, and 17 bases lay between the germline ends. Germline V gene data show CDR1 as SEHNR and CDR2 as FQNEAQ (reference sequence). CDR3 in DNA: TGTGCCAGCAGCCCCCCTCCGAGGAGTAGCTCTGGAAACACCATATATTTT. Protein: CASSPPPRSSSGNTIYF.

The genes are TRBV13 and TRBJ1-3; 8 nucleotides match TRBD1. V gave up 4 bases and J gave up 0 bases; unmatched junction bases: 8. Germline loops: CDR1 PRHDT, CDR2 FYEKMQ (reference sequence). The CDR3 contains 17 residues. The CDR3 region has the DNA TGTGCCAGCAGCTCAACCGGGACAGGAGGCTCTGGAAACACCATATATTTT. Its translation is CASSSTGTGGSGNTIYF.

As DNA, the CDR3 is TGTGCCAGTAGGAACCGGGACAGGGCCTACGAGCAGTACTTC. Protein sequence: CASRNRDRAYEQYF. The rearrangement joins TRBV19 to TRBJ2-7; 9 nucleotides line up with TRBD1. Germline lookup yields CDR1 LNHDA and CDR2 SQIVND (reference sequence). The junction had 5 bases not matched to a gene; V was cut back by 6 bases and J by 2 bases. The CDR3 sequence is 14 residues long.

The V gene is TRBV7-8, the J gene TRBJ2-5; 9 bases match TRBD1. Germline CDR1 SGHVS, CDR2 FQNEAQ. The CDR3 loop spans 14 amino acids. V dropped 6 bases and J dropped 4; count of bases not matched to a gene: 6. CDR3 DNA sequence: TGTGCCAGCAGTGTATGGGGACAGGGAGAGACCCAGTACTTC. Translated: CASSVWGQGETQYF.

The V gene is TRBV18, the J gene TRBJ2-3, with TRBD2 matching 9 bases. The ends lost 3 bases at V and 0 bases at J; junction bases unmatched: 4. Germline values: CDR1 KGHSH, CDR2 LQKENI. The CDR3 length is 16 residues. The CDR3 protein is CASSPGSGGSTDTQYF. In DNA, the CDR3 is TGTGCCAGCTCACCGGGTAGCGGGGGCAGCACAGATACGCAGTATTTT.

V and J are TRBV7-2 and TRBJ2-5, with 7 bases that match TRBD1. The better agreement between TRBJ2-7 and the DNA end casts doubt on the J call. CDR3 length equals 13 residues. Germline values: CDR1 SGHTA, CDR2 FQGNSA. The CDR3 protein is CASGVTGWNEQYF. The CDR3, as DNA: TGTGCCAGCGGGGTGACAGGGTGGAACGAGCAGTACTTC.

The genes are TRBV11-2 and TRBJ2-1; no clear D gene. Germline CDR1 and CDR2: SGHAT and FQNNGV. The CDR3 totals 16 residues. Trimming took 3 bases from V and 0 from J, leaving 12 bases between them. The CDR3 sequence is CASSFGASSSYNEQFF. In DNA form, the CDR3 reads TGTGCCAGCAGCTTCGGAGCGTCAAGCTCCTACAATGAGCAGTTCTTC.

This chain connects TRBV7-2 to TRBJ2-5, with 12 bases identical to TRBD2. With V trimmed by 5 bases and J by 4 bases, 5 bases remained unmatched. The CDR3 is 15 amino acids. Germline CDR1 SGHTA, CDR2 FQGNSA. Here the CDR3 DNA reads TGTGCCAGCAGCCCTAGCGGGGGGGCCTCAGAGACCCAGTACTTC. It encodes CASSPSGGASETQYF.

This chain links TRBV10-2 with TRBJ1-2, with a weak D call TRBD1 (5 bases). The CDR3 sequence is 12 residues long. In germline, CDR1 is WSHSY, CDR2 SAAADI. The V end lost 10 bases, the J end lost 5 bases, and 14 bases lay between the germline ends. DNA for the CDR3: TGCGCCACTCTGAGGGACTCTTATGGCTACACCTTC. This translates into CATLRDSYGYTF.